These 16 T cell receptor beta chains came from one sample sequenced in a study of cytomegalovirus exposure and HLA in healthy donors (dated by TCRdb to 2016 to 2017). The library relied on the immunoSEQ multiplex PCR assay. For the multiplex PCR, a mixture combining 60 forward primers for TCR Vbeta segments and 13 reverse primers for TCR Jbeta segments was used. The table was pulled from immuneACCESS by TCRdb, which kept in-frame rearrangements only. Such tables lose some clones; where checked, under half of the loss comes from unresolved V genes, and the rest has no known cause. The sample yields 40,000 or so clones; 64% were counted once. In total, the top ten clones hold 8.7% of the sample. Specimen: PBMCs. The receptor set was obtained from a human donor in good health.

The rearrangement uses TRBV6-5 and TRBJ1-2; unclear D gene. V was cut by 2 bases and J by 7 bases, with 11 bases left in between. The CDR3 loop spans 13 amino acids. Germline values: CDR1 MNHEY, CDR2 SVGAGI. For the CDR3, the DNA is TGTGCCAGCAGTTACAGGCTTCCGGGTGGCTACACCTTC. This codes for CASSYRLPGGYTF.

The J gene is TRBJ1-6, the V gene TRBV5-5, with 8 bases matching TRBD1. Trimming cost V 4 bases and J 5 bases; bases outside gene matches: 8. Germline V gene lookup returns CDR1 SGHKS and CDR2 YYEKEE (reference sequence). CDR3 length: 16 residues. The CDR3 nucleotides are TGTGCCAGCAGCAAACAAGCAGGGGGCAATAATTCACCCCTCCACTTT. Protein product: CASSKQAGGNNSPLHF.

This chain connects TRBV7-6 to TRBJ1-4; TRBD1 agrees at 7 bases. Germline V gene data show CDR1 as SGHVS and CDR2 as FNYEAQ. Trimming took 3 bases from V and 6 from J; bases not matched to a gene: 13. The CDR3 sequence is 17 residues long. In nucleotides, the CDR3 is TGTGCCAGCAGCTTGAGGCGAGGCGGGACAGCATATGAAAAACTGTTTTTT. Translation: CASSLRRGGTAYEKLFF.

The rearrangement links TRBV7-2 to TRBJ2-3; weak D call: TRBD1 (5 bases). Deletions cut 6 bases from V and 4 bases from J, with 14 bases between. Germline CDR1 and CDR2: SGHTA and FQGNSA. This CDR3 comprises 14 residues. CDR3: CASSLRQSSDTQYF. The CDR3 bases are TGTGCCAGCAGTCTCAGACAGAGCTCAGATACGCAGTATTTT.

The genes are TRBV28 and TRBJ1-5; D may be TRBD1 (6 bases). Germline V gives CDR1 MDHEN, CDR2 SYDVKM. V shed 5 bases and J shed 4 bases, with 15 bases lying between them. CDR3 size: 15 residues. The CDR3 DNA is TGTGCCAGCAGTCCCCAGGGGATAGTGAATCAGCCCCAGCATTTT. Translating it yields CASSPQGIVNQPQHF.

The chain carries TRBV7-2 and TRBJ1-2; D is perhaps TRBD1 (5 bases). V dropped 2 bases and J dropped 6 bases, with 10 bases sitting between them. The CDR3 contains 13 residues. CDR1 and CDR2 from the germline V gene are SGHTA and FQGNSA. The CDR3 reads CASSLSVGDGYTF. CDR3 nucleotide sequence: TGTGCCAGCAGCTTATCAGTAGGGGATGGCTACACCTTC.

The chain uses TRBV5-1 and TRBJ2-2; 10 bases map to TRBD1. In germline, CDR1 is SGHRS, CDR2 YFSETQ. The CDR3 is 17 amino acids. With 4 bases clipped from V and 4 bases from J, the junction kept 10 bases outside the gene matches. The CDR3 DNA reads as TGCGCCAGCAGCCCCGACTCGACAGGGGGCATCACCGGGGAGCTGTTTTTT. Its protein is CASSPDSTGGITGELFF.

This clone was found a few times. V gene TRBV2 combines with J gene TRBJ1-5; 10 nucleotides agree with TRBD1. Per the germline V gene, CDR1 is SNHLY and CDR2 is FYNNEI. The CDR3 has 16 residues. J lost 0 bases, V lost 6 bases, and 5 bases had no gene match. The CDR3 reads CASSRDRGNSNQPQHF. For the CDR3, the DNA is TGTGCCAGCAGCCGGGACAGGGGAAATAGCAATCAGCCCCAGCATTTT. The full variable domain, in which reference TRBV2 and TRBJ1-5 provide the parts outside the CDR3, is EPEVTQTPSHQVTQMGQEVILRCVPISNHLYFYWYRQILGQKVEFLVSFYNNEISEKSEIFDDQFSVERPDGSNFTLKIRSTKLEDSAMYFCASSRDRGNSNQPQHFGDGTRLSIL.

This clone was observed a handful of times. The rearrangement uses TRBV7-2 and TRBJ1-2; D gene ambiguous. CDR1 is SGHTA, CDR2 FQGNSA, per germline. The length of the CDR3 is 13 residues. The V gene lost 5 bases and the J gene lost 7 bases, with 14 bases spanning the gap. The DNA of the CDR3 is TGTGCCAGCAGCACCTCCATTTCGGTTGGCTACACCTTC. It translates to CASSTSISVGYTF.

This clone has only one observation. The chain has TRBV7-2 and TRBJ1-2, with D perhaps matching TRBD1 (6 bases). V lost 11 bases, J lost 4 bases, and 20 bases lay in between. The CDR3 extends over 14 amino acids. CDR1 is SGHTA, CDR2 FQGNSA, per germline. Here the CDR3 DNA reads TGTGCCTCCAAAGGGGGGGGTGGCACCTATGGCTACACCTTC. As protein: CASKGGGGTYGYTF.

The chain couples TRBV7-8 to TRBJ2-3, with 11 bases matching TRBD2. The CDR3 is 15 amino acids. V trimming: 5 bases; J trimming: 4 bases; junction bases outside the gene matches: 5. The germline gives CDR1 SGHVS, CDR2 FQNEAQ. CDR3 in DNA: TGTGCCAGCAGCCAACTAGCGGGGGCCGCAGATACGCAGTATTTT. This sequence encodes CASSQLAGAADTQYF.

CDR3: CASRTPGSNYGYTF. The CDR3 nucleotides read TGTGCCAGCAGAACTCCGGGATCAAACTATGGCTACACCTTC. V usage is TRBV2 and J usage is TRBJ1-2; D is unresolved. Germline CDR1 is SNHLY and CDR2 is FYNNEI. This CDR3 is built from 14 residues. V was shortened by 6 bases and J by 2 bases, with 13 bases between the two germline ends. Together with reference TRBV2 and TRBJ1-2, the CDR3 gives the full variable domain: EPEVTQTPSHQVTQMGQEVILRCVPISNHLYFYWYRQILGQKVEFLVSFYNNEISEKSEIFDDQFSVERPDGSNFTLKIRSTKLEDSAMYFCASRTPGSNYGYTFGSGTRLTVV.

This rearrangement joins TRBV2 to TRBJ1-3; D may be TRBD1 (6 bases). The CDR3 is 14 amino acids. Germline V gene data show CDR1 as SNHLY and CDR2 as FYNNEI. Trimming removed 8 bases from V and 3 bases from J, with 14 bases in between. CDR3 amino acids: CASRYGTFGNTIYF. As DNA, the CDR3 is TGTGCCAGCCGGTATGGGACATTTGGAAACACCATATATTTT.

The sample holds one count of this clone. The gene calls are TRBV10-2 and TRBJ2-3; 8 positions match TRBD2. The CDR3 loop spans 15 amino acids. Looked up from germline, CDR1 is WSHSY and CDR2 is SAAADI. J gave up 4 bases and V 2 bases, and 5 bases lay outside the gene matches. CDR3: CASSEDSGVSDTQYF. The CDR3 DNA sequence: TGCGCCAGCAGTGAGGATAGCGGGGTATCAGATACGCAGTATTTT.

This clone has just a few counts. V usage is TRBV13 and J usage is TRBJ2-7; D is ambiguous. The germline CDR1 and CDR2 sequences are PRHDT and FYEKMQ (reference sequence). The CDR3 is 15 amino acids. The germline V and J ends were trimmed by 3 bases and 0 bases, with 12 bases remaining between them. DNA for the CDR3: TGTGCCAGCAGCTTCCGAGGCAGCGCCTCCTACGAGCAGTACTTC. It specifies CASSFRGSASYEQYF.

The CDR3 DNA is TGTGCCAGCAGCGTAGATTCGACAGCTCAGGGGCCCCAGCATTTT. Protein sequence: CASSVDSTAQGPQHF. This rearrangement joins TRBV9 to TRBJ1-5, with D possibly matching TRBD1 (5 bases). The length of the CDR3 is 15 residues. The germline gives CDR1 SGDLS, CDR2 YYNGEE. Trimming pared 0 bases from V and 9 bases from J, leaving 16 bases between.